A single sample is the source of the 7 T cell receptor beta chains below, sequenced in a study of blood T cell repertoires in COVID-19. Produced via immunoSEQ multiplex PCR; TCRdb's table is partial and in-frame only. This table holds more than 95,000 clones, roughly 79% found once. The sample was peripheral blood. The receptors originated from a man older than 75 with acute or convalescent COVID-19.

The chain links TRBV5-5 to TRBJ2-1; D not certain. V gave up 2 bases and J gave up 1 base, with 10 bases separating them. The CDR3 contains 15 residues. The germline CDR1 and CDR2 sequences are SGHKS and YYEKEE (reference sequence). The CDR3, as DNA: TGTGCCAGCAGCTTAACCCGACAATCCTACAATGAGCAGTTCTTC. It codes for CASSLTRQSYNEQFF.

This sequence joins TRBV4-3 and TRBJ2-1; tentatively, D is TRBD2 (7 bases). CDR3 length: 15 residues. Germline assignment: CDR1 LGHNA and CDR2 YSLEER. V was cut by 1 base and J by 2 bases, with 9 bases left in between. This chain's CDR3 is CASSQAGGAYNEQFF. The CDR3 coding sequence is TGCGCCAGCAGCCAAGCGGGGGGCGCCTACAATGAGCAGTTCTTC.

The chain has TRBV30 and TRBJ2-1, with D possibly matching TRBD2 (6 bases). Germline CDR1 and CDR2: GTSNPN and SVGIG (reference sequence). Trimming took 0 bases from V and 8 from J, leaving 8 bases between them. CDR3 length: 12 amino acids. This CDR3 reads CAWSVWGDEQFF. The CDR3 DNA is TGTGCCTGGAGTGTATGGGGGGATGAGCAGTTCTTC.

CDR3 in amino acids: CASTRDREIADTQYF. The CDR3 DNA is TGTGCCAGCACCCGGGACAGGGAGATAGCAGATACGCAGTATTTT. This sequence joins TRBV2 and TRBJ2-3; 9 nucleotides line up with TRBD1. This CDR3 has 15 amino acids. The junction had 9 bases not matched to a gene; V was cut back by 7 bases and J by 4 bases. Germline CDR1 reads SNHLY; CDR2 reads FYNNEI.

A few counts support this clone. The chain joins TRBV7-3 to TRBJ1-1; 8 bases fit TRBD1. In germline, CDR1 is SGHTA, CDR2 FQGTGA. This CDR3 is built from 13 residues. Losses at the gene ends were 3 bases for V and 6 bases for J; bases not matched to a gene: 3. The CDR3 is CASSFGQGAEAFF. The CDR3 nucleotides read TGTGCCAGCAGCTTTGGACAGGGCGCTGAAGCTTTCTTT.

CDR3 sequence (DNA): TGTGCCAGCAGCCAAGCCGGGACTAGCAATGAGCAGTTCTTC. It specifies CASSQAGTSNEQFF. The V gene is TRBV3-1 (or the pseudogene TRBV3-2), the J gene TRBJ2-1, with TRBD2 identical over 8 bases. The germline V gene has CDR1 LGHDT and CDR2 YNNKEL (reference sequence). This CDR3 region has 14 residues. V lost 1 base, J lost 6 bases, and 2 bases stayed unmatched.

About this clone: An end of the junction does not agree with germline; a read error may underlie this. The chain combines TRBV5-1 with TRBJ1-4, with D maybe TRBD1 (5 bases). This CDR3 has 15 residues. Germline V gene lookup returns CDR1 SGHRS and CDR2 YFSETQ. CDR3 in DNA: TGCGCCAGCAGATTGGGACCGGAGGCTAATGAAAAACTGTTTTTT. Translating gives CASRLGPEANEKLFF.